This T cell receptor beta chain was sequenced in a study of cytomegalovirus exposure and HLA in healthy donors. The CDR3 extends over 13 amino acids. Germline CDR1 is LNHDA and CDR2 is SQIVND (reference sequence). Trimming shortened V by 5 bases and J by 6 bases, and 11 bases separated the two germline ends. 13 Jbeta primers and 60 Vbeta primers were used for the PCR. Profiling relied on immunoSEQ multiplex PCR, and the TCRdb table lists in-frame clones only, not all of them. The data hold around 140,000 clones, with about 82% observed a single time. The chain joins TRBV19 to TRBJ1-5, with TRBD1 as a possible D gene (5 bases). Sequenced sample: PBMCs. The TCR originated in a female donor in good health and CMV-seropositive. CDR3: CASSQGWGQPQHF. CDR3 nucleotides: TGTGCCAGTAGTCAGGGTTGGGGTCAGCCCCAGCATTTT.